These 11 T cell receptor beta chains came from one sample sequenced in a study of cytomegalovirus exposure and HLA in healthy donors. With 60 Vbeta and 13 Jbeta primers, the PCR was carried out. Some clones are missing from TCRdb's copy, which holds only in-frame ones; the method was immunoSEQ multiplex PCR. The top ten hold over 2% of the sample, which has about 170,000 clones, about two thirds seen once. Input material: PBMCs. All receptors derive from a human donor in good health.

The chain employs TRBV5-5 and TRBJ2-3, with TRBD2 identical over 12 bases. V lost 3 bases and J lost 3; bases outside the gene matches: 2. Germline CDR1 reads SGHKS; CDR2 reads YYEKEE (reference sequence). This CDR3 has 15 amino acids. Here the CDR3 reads CASSSLAGGTDTQYF. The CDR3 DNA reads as TGTGCCAGCAGCTCCCTAGCGGGGGGGACAGATACGCAGTATTTT. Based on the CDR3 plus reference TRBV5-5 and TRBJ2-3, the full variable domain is DAGVTQSPTHLIKTRGQQVTLRCSPISGHKSVSWYQQVLGQGPQFIFQYYEKEERGRGNFPDRFSARQFPNYSSELNVNALLLGDSALYLCASSSLAGGTDTQYFGPGTRLTVL.

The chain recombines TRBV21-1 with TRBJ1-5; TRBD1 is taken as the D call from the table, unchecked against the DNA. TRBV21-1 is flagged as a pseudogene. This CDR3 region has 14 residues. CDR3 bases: TGTGCCAGCAGCAAAAACAGGGTGAACCAGCCCCAGCATTTT. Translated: CASSKNRVNQPQHF.

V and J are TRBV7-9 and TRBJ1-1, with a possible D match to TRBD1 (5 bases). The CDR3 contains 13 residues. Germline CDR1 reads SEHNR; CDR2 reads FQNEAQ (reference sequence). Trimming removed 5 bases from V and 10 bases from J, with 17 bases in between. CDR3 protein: CASSRDSLGGAFF. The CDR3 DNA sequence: TGTGCCAGCAGCCGGGACTCCTTAGGCGGAGCTTTCTTT.

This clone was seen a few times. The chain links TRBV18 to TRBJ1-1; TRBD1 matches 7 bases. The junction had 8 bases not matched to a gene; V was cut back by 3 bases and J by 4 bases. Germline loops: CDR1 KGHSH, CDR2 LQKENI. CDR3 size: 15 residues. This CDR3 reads CASSPSTGTGTEAFF. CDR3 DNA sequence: TGTGCCAGCTCACCTTCGACAGGGACGGGCACTGAAGCTTTCTTT.

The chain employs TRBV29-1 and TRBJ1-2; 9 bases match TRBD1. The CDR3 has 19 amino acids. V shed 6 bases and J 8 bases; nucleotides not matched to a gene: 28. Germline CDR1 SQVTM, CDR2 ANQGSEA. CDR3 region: CSVDMRTGTGRGGGRGYTF. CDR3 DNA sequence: TGCAGCGTCGACATGAGAACCGGGACAGGGAGGGGAGGGGGTCGAGGCTACACCTTC. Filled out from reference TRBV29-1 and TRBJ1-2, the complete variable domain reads SAVISQKPSRDICQRGTSLTIQCQVDSQVTMMFWYRQQPGQSLTLIATANQGSEATYESGFVIDKFPISRPNLTFSTLTVSNMSPEDSSIYLCSVDMRTGTGRGGGRGYTFGSGTRLTVV.

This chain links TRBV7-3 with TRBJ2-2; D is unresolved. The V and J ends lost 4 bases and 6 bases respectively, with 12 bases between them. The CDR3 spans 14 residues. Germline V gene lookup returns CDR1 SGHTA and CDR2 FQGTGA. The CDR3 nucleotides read TGTGCCAGCAGCTCCATCCCCGAGGCCGGGGAGCTGTTTTTT. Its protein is CASSSIPEAGELFF.

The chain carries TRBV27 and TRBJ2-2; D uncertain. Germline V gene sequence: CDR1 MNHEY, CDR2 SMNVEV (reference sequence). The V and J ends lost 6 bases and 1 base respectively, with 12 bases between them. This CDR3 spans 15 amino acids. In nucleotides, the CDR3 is TGTGCCAGCAGCCCCACGACTGGGAACACCGGGGAGCTGTTTTTT. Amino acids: CASSPTTGNTGELFF.

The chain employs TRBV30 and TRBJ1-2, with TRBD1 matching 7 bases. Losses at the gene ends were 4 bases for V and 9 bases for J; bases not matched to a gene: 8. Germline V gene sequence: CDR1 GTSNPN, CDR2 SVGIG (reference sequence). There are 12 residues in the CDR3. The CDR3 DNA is TGTGCCTGGACTCTCGGACAGGTCCGCTACACCTTC. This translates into CAWTLGQVRYTF.

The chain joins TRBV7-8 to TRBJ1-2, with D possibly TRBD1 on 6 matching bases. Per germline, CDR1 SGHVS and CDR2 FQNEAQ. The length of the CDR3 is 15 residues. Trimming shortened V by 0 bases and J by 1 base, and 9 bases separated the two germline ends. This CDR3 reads CASSLAGARNYGYTF. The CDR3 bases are TGTGCCAGCAGCTTAGCGGGGGCGCGTAACTATGGCTACACCTTC.

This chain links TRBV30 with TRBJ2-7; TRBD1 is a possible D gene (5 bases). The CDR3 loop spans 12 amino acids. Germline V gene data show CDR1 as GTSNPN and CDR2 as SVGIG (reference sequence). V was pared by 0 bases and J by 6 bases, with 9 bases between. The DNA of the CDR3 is TGTGCCTGGAGTGTGCAGGGCTGCGAGCAGTACTTC. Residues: CAWSVQGCEQYF.

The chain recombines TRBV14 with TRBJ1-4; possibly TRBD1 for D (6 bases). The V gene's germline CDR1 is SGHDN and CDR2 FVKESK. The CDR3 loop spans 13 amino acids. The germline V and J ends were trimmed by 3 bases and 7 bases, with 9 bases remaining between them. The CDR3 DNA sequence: TGTGCCAGCAGCCAGGGGGCTGGTGAAAAACTGTTTTTT. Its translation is CASSQGAGEKLFF.